Included here is one T cell receptor beta chain sequence, with context. Its specificity is unknown. The data were obtained in a study of CD8 T cells in Susac syndrome. An input of roughly 0.5 to 1 ug of RNA was subjected to reverse transcription using random hexamers. The method of amplification for TCR beta CDR3 was immunoSEQ multiplex PCR, covering 54 Vbeta and 13 Jbeta. MiXCR was run by TCRdb on the immunoSEQ multiplex PCR reads, yielding one entry per CDR3 protein. The table lists a few hundred thousand distinct CDR3 sequences, 75% to 90% of them singletons. Study-wide results and limits: The study recognized that the number of individuals in its TCR sequencing and HLA analysis was relatively small.

Sequencing of TCR beta, carried out with a high-throughput approach, was applied to CD8+ and CD4+ T cells from the blood. FACS enriched CD8+ TEMRA cells, while bulk CD8+ and CD4+ were negatively isolated. V dropped 6 bases and J dropped 6 bases, with 6 bases sitting between them. The CDR3 runs to 11 residues. The genes are TRBV12-3 or TRBV12-4 and TRBJ2-1, with D uncertain. The sample comprised CD8+ T cells from PBMCs. This TCR was sampled from a human donor with multiple sclerosis. The CDR3, as DNA: TGTGCCAGCAGGACGGGCAATGAGCAGTTCTTC. Its translation: CASRTGNEQFF.